The clone carrying this T cell receptor (beta chain) was recorded only once. Its target is not known. The sample comes from a study of OX40 agonist ivuxolimab in advanced cancers. Broader study findings: More expanded clones were seen, on average, in CD8+ T cells than in CD4+.

Between the trimmed V and J ends, which lost 2 bases and 5 bases, there was a span of 12 bases. The CDR3 contains 14 residues. Germline CDR1 and CDR2: MGHDK and SYGVNS. Profiling relied on immunoSEQ multiplex PCR, and the TCRdb table lists in-frame clones only, not all of them. Of 90,000 to 95,000 clones detected, more than 70% appear once; the ten largest clones hold roughly 4.9%. Systemic immunosuppression or autoimmune disease history was grounds to exclude patients. This TCR was recovered from an adult with an advanced solid tumor such as melanoma, head and neck, liver or kidney cancer. The starting material was CD4+ or CD8+ T cells sorted from blood, obtained in a trial of the OX40 agonist ivuxolimab. The V call is TRBV25-1, the J call TRBJ1-1; D possibly corresponds to TRBD1 (6 bases). The DNA of the CDR3 is TGTGCCAGCAGTGAAGGGGGCGCGGAAACTGAAGCTTTCTTT. It translates to CASSEGGAETEAFF.